The present T cell receptor (beta chain) was sequenced within a study of shared clonotypes between healthy human individuals. Study background: The donors, two women and a few men, were aged 18 to 49.

The authors loaded 200 ng DNA, 27,000 or so T cell genomes, into sorted-subset replicate PCRs. TCRdb keeps only in-frame clones here, not all; method: immunoSEQ multiplex PCR. The table includes roughly 1,100,000 clones, 75% detected once. On this clone: Its antigen is undetermined. Within the sample, other DNA sequences also encode this same CDR3.

Nashville, Tennessee was home to all donors, who were Caucasian adults. Study observations and caveats: Lower generation probabilities were found for non-shared clonotypes than for those shared by all four donors.

Trimming took off 1 base at V and 1 base at J, with 10 bases between the two ends. The CDR3 has 15 amino acids. Germline assignment: CDR1 SGHRS and CDR2 YFSETQ. This chain connects TRBV5-1 to TRBJ2-3; D may be TRBD1 (5 bases). The sequenced material came from memory CD4+ T cells sorted from blood. The subset denotes: CD45RA-negative fraction. This sequence originates from a man between 18 and 29 years old in good health. CDR3 region: CASSLLQGGTDTQYF. The CDR3 DNA reads TGCGCCAGCAGCTTGCTTCAGGGCGGCACAGATACGCAGTATTTT.